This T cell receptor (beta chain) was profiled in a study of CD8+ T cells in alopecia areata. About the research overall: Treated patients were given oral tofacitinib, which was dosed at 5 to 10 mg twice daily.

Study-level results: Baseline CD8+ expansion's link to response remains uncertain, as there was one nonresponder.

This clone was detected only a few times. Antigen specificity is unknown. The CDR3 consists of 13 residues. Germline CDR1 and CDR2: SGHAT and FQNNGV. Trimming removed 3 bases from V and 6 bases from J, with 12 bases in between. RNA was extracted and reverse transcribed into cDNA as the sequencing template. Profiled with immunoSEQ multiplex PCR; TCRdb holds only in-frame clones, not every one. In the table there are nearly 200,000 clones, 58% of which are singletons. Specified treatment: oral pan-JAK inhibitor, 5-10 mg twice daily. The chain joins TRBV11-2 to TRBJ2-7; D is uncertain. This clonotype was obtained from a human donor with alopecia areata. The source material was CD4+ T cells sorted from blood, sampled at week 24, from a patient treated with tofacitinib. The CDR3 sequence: CASSFENLPEQYF. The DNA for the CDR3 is TGTGCCAGCAGCTTCGAAAATTTACCCGAGCAGTACTTC.